This T cell receptor (beta chain) was captured in a study of beta chain features in type 1 diabetes. Study-wide results and caveats: Possible PCR preference for shorter templates applied equally to patients and controls. TCRB CDR3s from Type 1 diabetes patients were moderately but significantly shorter in all four CD4+ subsets.

As concerns this clone: Its antigen remains unidentified.

In germline, CDR1 is SNHLY, CDR2 FYNNEI. This CDR3 has 14 residues. V lost 3 bases, J lost 1 base, and 10 bases lay in between. The investigators reverse transcribed all of the isolated RNA, so they sequenced expressed TCRB transcripts. Some clones are missing from TCRdb's copy, which holds only in-frame ones; the method was immunoSEQ multiplex PCR. This sample yields 500,000 to 650,000 clones, of which 9.5% to 15% are seen a single time; 0.095% to 0.15% belongs to the top ten. This receptor was obtained from a man aged 30 to 39 with type 1 diabetes. The sample taken for sequencing was naive CD4+ T cells from blood. The J gene is TRBJ2-7, the V gene TRBV2; no definite D call. CDR3 in amino acids: CASSEERQSYEQYF. In DNA, the CDR3 is TGTGCCAGCAGTGAGGAACGACAATCCTACGAGCAGTACTTC.